This TCR beta chain was recorded in a study of blood T cells in healthy people across ages. V lost 6 bases and J 8 bases, leaving 20 bases between the germline ends. This CDR3 spans 15 amino acids. CDR1 and CDR2 (germline): LNHDA, SQIVND (reference sequence). Primers used in a second PCR of roughly 6 to 12 cycles were a sample-barcoded 5' primer and a J-beta primer mix. TCRdb called the 5' RACE reads again in MiXCR, with one record for every CDR3 protein. The table includes approximately 900,000 distinct CDR3 sequences, around 49% detected once. The chain employs TRBV19 and TRBJ2-1, with D perhaps given as TRBD1 or TRBD2 (6 bases each). Sample: blood. The receptor comes from a man under 40 in good health. In nucleotides, the CDR3 is TGTGCCAGTAGCCGAGGGGGAGGATTGGTCGATGAGCAGTTCTTC. Encoded protein: CASSRGGGLVDEQFF.